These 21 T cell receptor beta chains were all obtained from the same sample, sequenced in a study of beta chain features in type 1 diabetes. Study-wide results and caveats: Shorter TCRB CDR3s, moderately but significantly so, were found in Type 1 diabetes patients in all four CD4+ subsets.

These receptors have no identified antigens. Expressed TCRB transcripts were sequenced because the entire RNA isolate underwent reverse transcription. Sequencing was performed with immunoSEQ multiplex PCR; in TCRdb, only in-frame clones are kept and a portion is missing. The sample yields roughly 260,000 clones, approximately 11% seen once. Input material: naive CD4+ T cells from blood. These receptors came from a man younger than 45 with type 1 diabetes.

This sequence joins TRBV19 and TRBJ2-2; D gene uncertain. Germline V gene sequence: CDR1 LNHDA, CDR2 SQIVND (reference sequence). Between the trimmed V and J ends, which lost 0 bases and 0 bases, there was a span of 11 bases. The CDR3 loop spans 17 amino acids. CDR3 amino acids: CASSIEFGSANTGELFF. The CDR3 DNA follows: TGTGCCAGTAGTATAGAGTTCGGCAGCGCGAACACCGGGGAGCTGTTTTTT.

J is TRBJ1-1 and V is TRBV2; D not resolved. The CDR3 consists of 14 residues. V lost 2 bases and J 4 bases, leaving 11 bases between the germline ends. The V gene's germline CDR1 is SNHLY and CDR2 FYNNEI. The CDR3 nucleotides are TGTGCCAGCAGTGAACGAACGGGATCCACTGAAGCTTTCTTT. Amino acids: CASSERTGSTEAFF.

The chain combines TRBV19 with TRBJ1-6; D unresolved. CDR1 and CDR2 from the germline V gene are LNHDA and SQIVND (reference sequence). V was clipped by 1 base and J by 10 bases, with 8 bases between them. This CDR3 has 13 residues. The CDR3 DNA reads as TGTGCCAGTAGTATAGGCTTGGCCTCACCCCTCCACTTT. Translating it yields CASSIGLASPLHF.

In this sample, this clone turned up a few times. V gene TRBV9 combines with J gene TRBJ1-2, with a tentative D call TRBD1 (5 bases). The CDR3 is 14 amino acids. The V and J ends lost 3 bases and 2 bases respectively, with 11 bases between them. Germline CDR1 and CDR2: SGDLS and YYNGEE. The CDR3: CASSARGGNYGYTF. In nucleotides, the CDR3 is TGTGCCAGCAGCGCCCGGGGGGGGAACTATGGCTACACCTTC.

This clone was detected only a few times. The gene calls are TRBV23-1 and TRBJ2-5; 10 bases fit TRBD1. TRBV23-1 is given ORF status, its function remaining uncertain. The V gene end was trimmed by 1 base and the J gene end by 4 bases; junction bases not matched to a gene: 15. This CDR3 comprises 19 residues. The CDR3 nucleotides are TGCGCCAGCAGTCAATTCCTTCCAAGAGGGGACAGGGGATCAGAGACCCAGTACTTC. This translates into CASSQFLPRGDRGSETQYF.

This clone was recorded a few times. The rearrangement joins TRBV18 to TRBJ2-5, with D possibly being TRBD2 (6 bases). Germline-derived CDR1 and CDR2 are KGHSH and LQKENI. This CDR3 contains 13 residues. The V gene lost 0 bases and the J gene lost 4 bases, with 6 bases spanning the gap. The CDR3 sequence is CASSPPGGETQYF. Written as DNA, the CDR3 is TGTGCCAGCTCACCACCGGGGGGAGAGACCCAGTACTTC.

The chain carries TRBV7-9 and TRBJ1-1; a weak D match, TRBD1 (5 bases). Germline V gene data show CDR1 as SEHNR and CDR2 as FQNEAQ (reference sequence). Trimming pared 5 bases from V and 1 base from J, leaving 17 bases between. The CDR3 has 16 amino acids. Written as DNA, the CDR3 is TGTGCCAGCAGCCCTACCCCCGACAGAGAGAACACTGAAGCTTTCTTT. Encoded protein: CASSPTPDRENTEAFF.

In nucleotides, the CDR3 is TGCGCCAGCAGCAACCGAGGCAGGGCGCGTGGAAACACCATATATTTT. Protein product: CASSNRGRARGNTIYF. The chain carries TRBV4-1 and TRBJ1-3, with a tentative D call TRBD1 (5 bases). From germline, CDR1 is MGHRA and CDR2 YSYEKL. V was clipped by 5 bases and J by 3 bases, with 17 bases between them. The CDR3 has 16 amino acids.

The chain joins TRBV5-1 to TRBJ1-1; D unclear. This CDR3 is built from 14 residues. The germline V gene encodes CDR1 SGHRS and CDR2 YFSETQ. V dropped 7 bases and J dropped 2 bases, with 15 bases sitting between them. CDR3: CASAQIETNTEAFF. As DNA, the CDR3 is TGCGCCAGCGCCCAGATTGAAACAAACACTGAAGCTTTCTTT. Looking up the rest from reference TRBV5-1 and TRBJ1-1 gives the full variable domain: KAGVTQTPRYLIKTRGQQVTLSCSPISGHRSVSWYQQTPGQGLQFLFEYFSETQRNKGNFPGRFSGRQFSNSRSEMNVSTLELGDSALYLCASAQIETNTEAFFGQGTRLTVV.

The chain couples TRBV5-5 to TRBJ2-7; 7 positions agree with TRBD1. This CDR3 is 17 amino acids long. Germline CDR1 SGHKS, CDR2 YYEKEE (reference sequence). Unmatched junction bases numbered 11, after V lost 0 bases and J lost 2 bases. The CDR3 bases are TGTGCCAGCAGCTTGGGTGGGACAGCCTCGTTTACCTACGAGCAGTACTTC. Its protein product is CASSLGGTASFTYEQYF. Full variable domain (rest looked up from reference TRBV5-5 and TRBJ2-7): DAGVTQSPTHLIKTRGQQVTLRCSPISGHKSVSWYQQVLGQGPQFIFQYYEKEERGRGNFPDRFSARQFPNYSSELNVNALLLGDSALYLCASSLGGTASFTYEQYFGPGTRLTVT.

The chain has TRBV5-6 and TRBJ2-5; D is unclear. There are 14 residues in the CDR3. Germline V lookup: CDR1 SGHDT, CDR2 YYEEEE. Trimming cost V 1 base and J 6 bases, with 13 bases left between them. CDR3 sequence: CASSLQAVSKTQYF. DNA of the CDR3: TGTGCCAGCAGCTTGCAGGCCGTTTCGAAGACCCAGTACTTC.

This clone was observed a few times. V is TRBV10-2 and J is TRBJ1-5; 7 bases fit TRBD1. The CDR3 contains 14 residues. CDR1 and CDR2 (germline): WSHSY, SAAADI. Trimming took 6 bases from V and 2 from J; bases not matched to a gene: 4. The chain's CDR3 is CASSKTGGNQPQHF. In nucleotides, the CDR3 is TGCGCCAGCAGCAAAACAGGGGGCAATCAGCCCCAGCATTTT.

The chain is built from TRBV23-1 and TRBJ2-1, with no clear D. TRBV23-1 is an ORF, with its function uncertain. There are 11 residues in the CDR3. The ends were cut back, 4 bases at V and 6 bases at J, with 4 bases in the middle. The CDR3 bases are TGCGCCAGCAGTCCGGGCAATGAGCAGTTCTTC. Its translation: CASSPGNEQFF.

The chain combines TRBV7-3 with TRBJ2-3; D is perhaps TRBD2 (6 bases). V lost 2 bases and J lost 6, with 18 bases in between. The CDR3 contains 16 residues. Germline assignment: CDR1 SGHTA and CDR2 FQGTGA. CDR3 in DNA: TGTGCCAGCAGCTTAGTGGGACCTAGCGTGGGGGATACGCAGTATTTT. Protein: CASSLVGPSVGDTQYF.

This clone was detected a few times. CDR3 sequence reads: CASSLLGGSYNEQFF. In DNA form, the CDR3 reads TGTGCCAGCAGCTTACTCGGCGGATCCTACAATGAGCAGTTCTTC. The genes are TRBV7-3 and TRBJ2-1; no clear D gene. The CDR3 spans 15 residues. CDR1 SGHTA and CDR2 FQGTGA come from the germline V gene. Trimming stripped 2 bases from V and 1 base from J, with 9 bases between. Complete variable domain (other parts from reference TRBV7-3 and TRBJ2-1): GAGVSQTPSNKVTEKGKYVELRCDPISGHTALYWYRQSLGQGPEFLIYFQGTGAADDSGLPNDRFFAVRPEGSVSTLKIQRTERGDSAVYLCASSLLGGSYNEQFFGPGTRLTVL.

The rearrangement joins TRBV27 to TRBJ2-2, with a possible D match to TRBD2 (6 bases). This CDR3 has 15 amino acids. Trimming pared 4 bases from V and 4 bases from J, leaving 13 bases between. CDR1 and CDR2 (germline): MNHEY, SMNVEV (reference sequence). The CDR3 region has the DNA TGTGCCAGCAGTTCCCCGGGACTTGGCACCGGGGAGCTGTTTTTT. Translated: CASSSPGLGTGELFF.

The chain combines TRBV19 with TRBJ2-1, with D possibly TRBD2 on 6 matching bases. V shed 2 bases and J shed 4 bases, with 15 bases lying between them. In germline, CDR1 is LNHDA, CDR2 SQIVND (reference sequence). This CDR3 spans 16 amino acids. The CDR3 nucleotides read TGTGCCAGTAGTATATATACGGGAGACCTTTACAATGAGCAGTTCTTC. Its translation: CASSIYTGDLYNEQFF.

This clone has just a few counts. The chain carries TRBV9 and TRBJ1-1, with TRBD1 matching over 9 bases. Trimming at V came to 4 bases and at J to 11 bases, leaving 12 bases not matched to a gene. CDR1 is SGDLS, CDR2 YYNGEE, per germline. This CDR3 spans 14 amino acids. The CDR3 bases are TGTGCCAGCAGCCAGCAAGGAGGACAGGGGAAGGCTTTCTTT. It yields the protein CASSQQGGQGKAFF.

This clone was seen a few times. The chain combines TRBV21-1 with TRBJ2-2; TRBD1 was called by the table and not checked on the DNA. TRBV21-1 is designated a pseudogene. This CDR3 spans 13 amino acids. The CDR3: CASQGSGTGELFF. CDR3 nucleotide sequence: TGTGCCTCCCAGGGGTCGGGCACCGGGGAGCTGTTTTTT.

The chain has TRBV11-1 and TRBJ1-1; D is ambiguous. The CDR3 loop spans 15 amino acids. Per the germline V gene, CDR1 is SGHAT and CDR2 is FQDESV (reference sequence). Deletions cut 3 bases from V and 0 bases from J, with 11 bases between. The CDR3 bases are TGTGCCAGCAGCTTCAGGCAGCCCATGAACACTGAAGCTTTCTTT. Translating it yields CASSFRQPMNTEAFF.

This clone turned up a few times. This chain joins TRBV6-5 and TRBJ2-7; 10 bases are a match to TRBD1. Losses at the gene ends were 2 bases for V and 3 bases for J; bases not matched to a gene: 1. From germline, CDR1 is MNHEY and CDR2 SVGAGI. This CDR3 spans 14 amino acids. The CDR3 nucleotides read TGTGCCAGCAGTTACGGGACAGGGGACTACGAGCAGTACTTC. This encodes CASSYGTGDYEQYF.